The present TCR beta chain was sequenced within a study of a mutant IDH1 vaccine in newly diagnosed glioma. Time point meaning: baseline, week 1 (first vaccination visit). Treatment of the sample: pre-vaccination baseline after standard-of-care therapy. Donors had new IDH1-mutant astrocytomas of WHO grade 3 or 4 (ATRX-lost). Clones were read by immunoSEQ multiplex PCR, and TCRdb kept only the in-frame ones, dropping some. The sample yields under 35,000 clones, 88% seen once. V dropped 7 bases and J dropped 4; count of bases not matched to a gene: 9. CDR1 is SGHVS and CDR2 is FQNEAQ in the germline V gene. This CDR3 is 16 amino acids long.

The sequence was obtained from a woman in her 40s with glioma. The specimen was PBMCs, collected from a glioma patient treated with radiotherapy, temozolomide or both. The V and J genes are TRBV7-8 and TRBJ2-1; TRBD2 agrees at 11 bases. The CDR3 sequence is CASTRGVAGGYNEQFF. The CDR3 DNA sequence: TGTGCCAGCACCCGAGGGGTAGCGGGAGGGTACAATGAGCAGTTCTTC.